This T cell receptor beta chain was profiled in a study of T cell clusters in autoimmune cytopenias. Study-wide background: Healthy donor controls had a mean age of around 56 years and median age of about 64 years.

The CDR3 totals 17 residues. In germline, CDR1 is SGHNT, CDR2 YYREEE (reference sequence). Multiplex touch-down PCR amplified TRB using TRB-A and TRB-B pools in one tube. TCRdb reprocessed the multiplex PCR reads, keeping one entry per CDR3 protein, no DNA. The sample totals approximately 7,700 distinct CDR3 sequences. With respect to this clonotype: As yet, its antigen is unknown.

Study-level findings and limits: No experiment has yet validated the function of the T cell clusters defined in silico. TRB repertoire shifts in secondary cytopenia and chronic lymphocytic leukemia mostly reflected lymphoma, not autoimmunity.

Some 39,000 genome equivalents of blood DNA were amplified for TRB. This sample also belongs to another study, concerning T cell repertoires in aging, cancer and after chemotherapy.

Sequenced input: peripheral blood. J is TRBJ2-5 and V is TRBV5-4; without DNA, the TCRdb call of TRBD2 cannot be checked. The TCR comes from a human donor in good health. CDR3 sequence reads: CASTTRGGGIMGETQYF.